Sequencing of this T cell receptor beta chain was carried out in a study of cytotoxic CD8 clonotypes in ibrutinib-treated CLL. Study as a whole: A median around 12 months of treatment, range 6 to 36, preceded the collection of response samples. Broader study findings: Higher clonality was seen at ibrutinib response and a return toward baseline at progression. Baseline clonality exceeded age-matched healthy donors and tracked circulating CD8+ T-cell counts.

CDR1 MNHEY and CDR2 SMNVEV come from the germline V gene (reference sequence). The CDR3 is 16 amino acids. Trimming removed 5 bases at V and 4 bases at J, with 20 bases between. A word on this clone: What it recognizes is unknown.

Genomic DNA for TCR beta libraries, about 1.8 micrograms, came from cryopreserved PBMCs. Here immunoSEQ multiplex PCR was the method, and the copy in TCRdb shows in-frame clones only, minus some. The sample lists 250,000 to 350,000 clones, about 72% occurring once. This chain joins TRBV27 and TRBJ1-2, with a tentative D call TRBD1 (6 bases). This clonotype was obtained from a human donor with chronic lymphocytic leukemia. The sample was PBMCs, taken at disease progression, from a patient treated with ibrutinib. The CDR3 loop is CASSPTSQTGSYGYTF. CDR3 DNA sequence: TGTGCCAGCAGTCCCACTTCCCAAACAGGGAGCTATGGCTACACCTTC.